Presented here are 2 T cell receptor beta chains from one specimen sequenced in a study of blood T cell repertoires in COVID-19 (dated by TCRdb to the early 2020s). Library preparation employed the immunoSEQ multiplex PCR assay. What TCRdb holds here is the immuneACCESS table cut down to in-frame rearrangements. Part of the clones is not present; checked against another copy, under half of the missing clones reflect an unresolved V gene, and the others are unexplained. Here the sample has roughly 180,000 clones; more than 65% occur a single time. The ten largest clones capture around 6% of the sample. The specimen sequenced was PBMCs or T cells enriched from blood (not recorded which). Source of these receptors: a woman in her thirties or forties with acute COVID-19.

The table lists this clone with a few counts. The CDR3 region is CASSLQAHTEAFF. DNA for the CDR3: TGTGCCAGCAGCCTACAGGCGCACACTGAAGCTTTCTTT. This chain joins TRBV3-1 (or the pseudogene TRBV3-2) and TRBJ1-1; the D gene is possibly TRBD1 (5 bases). CDR1 is LGHDT and CDR2 is YNNKEL in the germline V gene (reference sequence). The CDR3 has 13 residues. The germline V and J ends were trimmed by 4 bases and 3 bases, with 9 bases remaining between them.

This clone was seen a few times. The V and J genes are TRBV12-5 and TRBJ2-1; D is perhaps TRBD2 (6 bases). The CDR3 covers 15 residues. The germline V gene has CDR1 LGHNT and CDR2 FRNRAP. V was clipped by 1 base and J by 6 bases, with 13 bases between them. CDR3 region: CASGLAPRGANEQFF. The CDR3 coding sequence is TGTGCTAGTGGTTTGGCCCCGCGGGGAGCCAATGAGCAGTTCTTC.